The present T cell receptor beta chain was sequenced within a study of beta chain features in type 1 diabetes. The wider study: On cell yields, gender and age, patients and healthy donors were similar.

Germline V gene data show CDR1 as GTSNPN and CDR2 as SVGIG (reference sequence). Trimming left V 5 bases short and J 5 bases short, with 21 bases between. CDR3 length: 15 residues. This clone was observed a few times. Since all of the isolated RNA was reverse transcribed, expressed TCRB transcripts were what got sequenced. The read count averaged around 3.6 million across naive, central memory and regulatory T cell samples. The data were produced by immunoSEQ multiplex PCR, yet TCRdb's version contains in-frame clones alone and is incomplete. The profile shows under 500,000 clones, 30% of them singletons. A heparinised blood draw that averaged about 0.11 L was obtained once from each donor.

The sequence came from a man aged 18 to 29 in good health. This sequence joins TRBV30 and TRBJ1-2; D is ambiguous. The specimen was naive CD4+ T cells from blood. The chain's CDR3 is CAWHLSRATPYGYTF. CDR3 in DNA: TGTGCCTGGCACCTATCTCGGGCAACCCCATATGGCTACACCTTC.